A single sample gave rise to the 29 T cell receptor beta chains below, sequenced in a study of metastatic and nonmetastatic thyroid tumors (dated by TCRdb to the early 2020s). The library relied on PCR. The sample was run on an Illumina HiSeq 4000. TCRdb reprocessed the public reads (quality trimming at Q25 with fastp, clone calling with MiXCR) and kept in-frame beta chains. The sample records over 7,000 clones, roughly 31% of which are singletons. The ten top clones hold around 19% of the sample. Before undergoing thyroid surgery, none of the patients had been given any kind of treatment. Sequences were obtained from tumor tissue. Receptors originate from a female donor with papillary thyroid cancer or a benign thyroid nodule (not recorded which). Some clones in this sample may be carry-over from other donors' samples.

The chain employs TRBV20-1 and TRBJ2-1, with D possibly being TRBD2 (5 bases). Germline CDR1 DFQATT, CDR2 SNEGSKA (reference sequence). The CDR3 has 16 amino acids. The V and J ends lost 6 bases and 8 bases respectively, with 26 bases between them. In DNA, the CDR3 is TGCAGTGCAACGCCGCGTGAGAGGGTACCTCGGGATGAGCAGTTCTTC. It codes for CSATPRERVPRDEQFF.

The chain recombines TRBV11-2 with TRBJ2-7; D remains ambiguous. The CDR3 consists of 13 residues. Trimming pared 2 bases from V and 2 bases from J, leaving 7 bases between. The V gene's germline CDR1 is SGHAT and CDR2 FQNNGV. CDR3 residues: CASSLRQTYEQYF. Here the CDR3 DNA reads TGTGCCAGCAGCTTAAGGCAAACCTACGAGCAGTACTTC.

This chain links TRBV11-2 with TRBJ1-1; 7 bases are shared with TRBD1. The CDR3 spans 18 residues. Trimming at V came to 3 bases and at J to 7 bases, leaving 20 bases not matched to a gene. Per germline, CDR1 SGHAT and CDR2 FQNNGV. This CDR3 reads CASSLNARGAMARGEAFF. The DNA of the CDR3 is TGTGCCAGCAGCTTGAACGCCAGGGGGGCGATGGCGAGAGGTGAAGCTTTCTTT.

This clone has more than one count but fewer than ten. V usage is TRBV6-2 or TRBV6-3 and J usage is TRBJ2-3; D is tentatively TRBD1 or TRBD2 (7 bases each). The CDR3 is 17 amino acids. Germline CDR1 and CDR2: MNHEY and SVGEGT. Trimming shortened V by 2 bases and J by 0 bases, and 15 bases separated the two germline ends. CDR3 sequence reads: CASSYGRGRSSTDTQYF. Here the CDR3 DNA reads TGTGCCAGCAGTTACGGGAGGGGGCGATCTAGCACAGATACGCAGTATTTT.

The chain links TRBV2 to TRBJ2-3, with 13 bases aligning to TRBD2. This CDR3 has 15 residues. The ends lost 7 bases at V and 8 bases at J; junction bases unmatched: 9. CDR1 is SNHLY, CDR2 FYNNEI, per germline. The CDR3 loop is CASNYGLAGVSTQYF. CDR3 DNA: TGTGCCAGCAACTACGGACTAGCGGGAGTTAGTACGCAGTATTTT. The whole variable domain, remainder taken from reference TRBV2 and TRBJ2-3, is EPEVTQTPSHQVTQMGQEVILRCVPISNHLYFYWYRQILGQKVEFLVSFYNNEISEKSEIFDDQFSVERPDGSNFTLKIRSTKLEDSAMYFCASNYGLAGVSTQYFGPGTRLTVL.

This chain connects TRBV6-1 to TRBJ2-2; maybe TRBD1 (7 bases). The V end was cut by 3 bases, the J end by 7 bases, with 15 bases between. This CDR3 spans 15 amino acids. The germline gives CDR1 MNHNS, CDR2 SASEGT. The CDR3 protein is CASSEVSGGIGELFF. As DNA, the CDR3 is TGTGCCAGCAGTGAGGTTTCAGGGGGGATCGGGGAGCTGTTTTTT.

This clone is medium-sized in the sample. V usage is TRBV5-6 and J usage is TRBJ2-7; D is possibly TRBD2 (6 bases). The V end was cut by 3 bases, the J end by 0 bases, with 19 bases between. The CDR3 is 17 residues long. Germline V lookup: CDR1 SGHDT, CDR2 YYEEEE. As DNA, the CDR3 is TGTGCCAGCAGCTCCCCCTTGGGGGGACTCAGCTCCTACGAGCAGTACTTC. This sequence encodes CASSSPLGGLSSYEQYF.

CDR3: CASSLAGASREQYF. CDR3 bases: TGTGCCAGCAGCTTAGCAGGGGCTTCGAGGGAGCAGTACTTC. The chain joins TRBV7-2 to TRBJ2-7, with a weak D call TRBD1 (5 bases). The germline V gene has CDR1 SGHTA and CDR2 FQGNSA. The ends were cut back, 0 bases at V and 7 bases at J, with 13 bases in the middle. CDR3 length: 14 amino acids. The full variable domain, in which reference TRBV7-2 and TRBJ2-7 provide the parts outside the CDR3, is GAGVSQSPSNKVTEKGKDVELRCDPISGHTALYWYRQSLGQGLEFLIYFQGNSAPDKSGLPSDRFSAERTGGSVSTLTIQRTQQEDSAVYLCASSLAGASREQYFGPGTRLTVT.

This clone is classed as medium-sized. This CDR3 is CASSHQVVETQYF. The CDR3 bases are TGCGCCAGCAGCCATCAGGTCGTCGAGACCCAGTACTTC. The chain uses TRBV4-1 and TRBJ2-5; D is ambiguous. From germline, CDR1 is MGHRA and CDR2 YSYEKL. V lost 3 bases, J lost 5 bases, and 10 bases lay in between. The CDR3 is 13 amino acids.

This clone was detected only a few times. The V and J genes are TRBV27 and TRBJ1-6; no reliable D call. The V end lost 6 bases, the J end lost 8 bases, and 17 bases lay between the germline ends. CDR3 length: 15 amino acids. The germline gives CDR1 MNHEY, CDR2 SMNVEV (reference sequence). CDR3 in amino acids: CASSELGMRDSPLHF. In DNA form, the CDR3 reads TGTGCCAGCAGCGAGTTGGGGATGAGGGATTCACCCCTCCACTTT.

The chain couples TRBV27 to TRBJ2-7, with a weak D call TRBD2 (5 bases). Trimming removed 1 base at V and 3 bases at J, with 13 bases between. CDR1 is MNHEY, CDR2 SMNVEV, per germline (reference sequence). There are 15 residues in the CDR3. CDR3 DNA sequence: TGTGCCAGCAGTTTATTACCGGGGTCAGGCTACGAGCAGTACTTC. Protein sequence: CASSLLPGSGYEQYF.

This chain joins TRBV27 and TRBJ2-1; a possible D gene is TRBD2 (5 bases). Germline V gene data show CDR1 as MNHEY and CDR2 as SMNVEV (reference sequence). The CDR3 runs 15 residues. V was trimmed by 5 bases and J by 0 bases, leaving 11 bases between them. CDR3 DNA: TGTGCCAGCAGTGGGAGCGAGAGCTCCTACAATGAGCAGTTCTTC. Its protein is CASSGSESSYNEQFF.

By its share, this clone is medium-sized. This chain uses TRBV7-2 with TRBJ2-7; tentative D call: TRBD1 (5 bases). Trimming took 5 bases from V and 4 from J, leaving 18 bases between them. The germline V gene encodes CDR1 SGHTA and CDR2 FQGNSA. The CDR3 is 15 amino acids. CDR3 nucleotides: TGTGCCAGCAGCCCACTCTTGGACACGATATACGAGCAGTACTTC. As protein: CASSPLLDTIYEQYF.

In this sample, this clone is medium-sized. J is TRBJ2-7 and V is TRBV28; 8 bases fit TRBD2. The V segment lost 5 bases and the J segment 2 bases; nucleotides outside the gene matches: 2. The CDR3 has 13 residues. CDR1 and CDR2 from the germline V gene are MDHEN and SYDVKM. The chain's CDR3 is CASSPSGPYEQYF. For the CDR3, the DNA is TGTGCCAGCAGTCCTAGCGGGCCCTACGAGCAGTACTTC.

CDR3 sequence: CATSRDASGRMREQFF. CDR3 in DNA: TGTGCCACCAGCAGAGACGCTAGCGGGAGGATGCGTGAGCAGTTCTTC. This chain connects TRBV15 to TRBJ2-1; 11 bases line up with TRBD2. After removal of 0 bases from V and 9 bases from J, the junction contained 7 bases not matched to a gene. CDR3 length: 16 amino acids. Germline V gene sequence: CDR1 LNHNV, CDR2 YYDKDF (reference sequence). Looking up the rest from reference TRBV15 and TRBJ2-1 gives the full variable domain: DAMVIQNPRYQVTQFGKPVTLSCSQTLNHNVMYWYQQKSSQAPKLLFHYYDKDFNNEADTPDNFQSRRPNTSFCFLDIRSPGLGDTAMYLCATSRDASGRMREQFFGPGTRLTVL.

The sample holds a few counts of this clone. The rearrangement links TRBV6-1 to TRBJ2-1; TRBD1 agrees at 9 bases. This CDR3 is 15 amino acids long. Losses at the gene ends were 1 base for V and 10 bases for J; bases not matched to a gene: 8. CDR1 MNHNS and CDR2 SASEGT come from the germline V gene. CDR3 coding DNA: TGTGCCAGCAGTGAAGAGCGGACAGGGGCTCGGGAGCAGTTCTTC. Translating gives CASSEERTGAREQFF.

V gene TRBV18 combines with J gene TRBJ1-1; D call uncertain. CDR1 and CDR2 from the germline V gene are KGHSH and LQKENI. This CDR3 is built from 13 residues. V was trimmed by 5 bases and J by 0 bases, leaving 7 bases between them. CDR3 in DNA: TGTGCCAGCTCAAACCTTTTGAACACTGAAGCTTTCTTT. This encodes CASSNLLNTEAFF.

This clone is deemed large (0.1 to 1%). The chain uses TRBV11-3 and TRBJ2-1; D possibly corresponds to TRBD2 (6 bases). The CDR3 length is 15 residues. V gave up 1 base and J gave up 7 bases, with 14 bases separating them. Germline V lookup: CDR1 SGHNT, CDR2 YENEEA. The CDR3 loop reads CASSLAAGRANEQFF. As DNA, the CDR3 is TGTGCCAGCAGCTTAGCGGCGGGACGGGCGAATGAGCAGTTCTTC.

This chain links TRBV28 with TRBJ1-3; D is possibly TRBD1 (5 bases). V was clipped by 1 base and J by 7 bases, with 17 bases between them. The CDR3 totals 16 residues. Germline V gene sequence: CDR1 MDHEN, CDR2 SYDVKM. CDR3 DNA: TGTGCCAGCAGTTTATATGGAGGGGATTACGGGAACACCATATATTTT. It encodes CASSLYGGDYGNTIYF. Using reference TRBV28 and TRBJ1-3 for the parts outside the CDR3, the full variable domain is DVKVTQSSRYLVKRTGEKVFLECVQDMDHENMFWYRQDPGLGLRLIYFSYDVKMKEKGDIPEGYSVSREKKERFSLILESASTNQTSMYLCASSLYGGDYGNTIYFGEGSWLTVV.

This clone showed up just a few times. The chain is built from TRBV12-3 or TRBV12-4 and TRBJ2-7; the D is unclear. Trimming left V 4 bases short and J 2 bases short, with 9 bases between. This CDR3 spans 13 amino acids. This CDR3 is CASSWAVTYEQYF. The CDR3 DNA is TGTGCCAGCAGTTGGGCGGTGACCTACGAGCAGTACTTC.

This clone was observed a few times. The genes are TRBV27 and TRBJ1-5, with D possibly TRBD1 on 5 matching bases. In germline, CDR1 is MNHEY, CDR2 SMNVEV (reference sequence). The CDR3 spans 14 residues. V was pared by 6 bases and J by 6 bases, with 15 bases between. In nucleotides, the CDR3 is TGTGCCAGCAGACCCGGGGGGAGAGGTCAGCCCCAGCATTTT. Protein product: CASRPGGRGQPQHF.

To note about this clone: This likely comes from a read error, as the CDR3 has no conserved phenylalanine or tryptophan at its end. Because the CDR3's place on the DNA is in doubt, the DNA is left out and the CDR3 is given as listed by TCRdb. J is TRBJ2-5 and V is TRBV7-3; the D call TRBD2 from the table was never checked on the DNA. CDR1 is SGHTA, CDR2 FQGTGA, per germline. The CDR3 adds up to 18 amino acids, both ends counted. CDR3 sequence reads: CASSASPLVSGVPETKYC.

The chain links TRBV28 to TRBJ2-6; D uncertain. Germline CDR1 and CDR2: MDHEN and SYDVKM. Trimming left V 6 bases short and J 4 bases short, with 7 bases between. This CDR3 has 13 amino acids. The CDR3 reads CASSPSGANVLTF. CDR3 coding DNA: TGTGCCAGCAGCCCCTCGGGGGCCAACGTCCTGACTTTC.

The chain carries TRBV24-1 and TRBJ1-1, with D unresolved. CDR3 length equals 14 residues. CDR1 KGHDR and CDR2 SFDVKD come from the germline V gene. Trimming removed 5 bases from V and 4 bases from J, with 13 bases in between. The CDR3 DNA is TGTGCCACCAGTGGAAAGGTTGGAGGCACTGAAGCTTTCTTT. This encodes CATSGKVGGTEAFF.

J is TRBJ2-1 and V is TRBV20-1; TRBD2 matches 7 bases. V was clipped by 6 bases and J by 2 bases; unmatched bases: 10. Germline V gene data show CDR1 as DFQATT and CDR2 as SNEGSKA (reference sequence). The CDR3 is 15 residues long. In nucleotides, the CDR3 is TGCAGTGCCGTAGAGTCTAGCGGAGCCTACAATGAGCAGTTCTTC. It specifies CSAVESSGAYNEQFF.

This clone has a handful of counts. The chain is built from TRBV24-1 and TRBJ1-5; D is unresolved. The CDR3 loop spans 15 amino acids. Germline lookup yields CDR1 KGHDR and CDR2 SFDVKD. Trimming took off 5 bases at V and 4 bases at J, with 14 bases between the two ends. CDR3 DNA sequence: TGTGCCACCAGTGTAGCCGGGGATCGGAATCAGCCCCAGCATTTT. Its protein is CATSVAGDRNQPQHF.

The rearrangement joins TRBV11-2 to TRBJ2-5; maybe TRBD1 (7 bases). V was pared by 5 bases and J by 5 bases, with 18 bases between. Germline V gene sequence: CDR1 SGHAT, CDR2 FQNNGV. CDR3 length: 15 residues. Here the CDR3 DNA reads TGTGCCAGCAGCCATAGGGACAGAGGGAGGGAGACCCAGTACTTC. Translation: CASSHRDRGRETQYF.

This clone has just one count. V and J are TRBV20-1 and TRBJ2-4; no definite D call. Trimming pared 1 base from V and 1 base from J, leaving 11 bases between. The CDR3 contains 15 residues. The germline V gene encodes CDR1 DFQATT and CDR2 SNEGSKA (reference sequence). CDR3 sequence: CSARGVRQAKNIQYF. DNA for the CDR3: TGCAGTGCTAGAGGGGTCCGGCAGGCCAAAAACATTCAGTACTTC.

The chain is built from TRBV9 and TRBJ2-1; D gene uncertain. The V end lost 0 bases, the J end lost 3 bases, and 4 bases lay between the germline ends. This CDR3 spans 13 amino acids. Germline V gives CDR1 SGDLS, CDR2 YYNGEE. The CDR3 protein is CASSVGSYNEQFF. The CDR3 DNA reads TGTGCCAGCAGCGTAGGCAGCTACAATGAGCAGTTCTTC.